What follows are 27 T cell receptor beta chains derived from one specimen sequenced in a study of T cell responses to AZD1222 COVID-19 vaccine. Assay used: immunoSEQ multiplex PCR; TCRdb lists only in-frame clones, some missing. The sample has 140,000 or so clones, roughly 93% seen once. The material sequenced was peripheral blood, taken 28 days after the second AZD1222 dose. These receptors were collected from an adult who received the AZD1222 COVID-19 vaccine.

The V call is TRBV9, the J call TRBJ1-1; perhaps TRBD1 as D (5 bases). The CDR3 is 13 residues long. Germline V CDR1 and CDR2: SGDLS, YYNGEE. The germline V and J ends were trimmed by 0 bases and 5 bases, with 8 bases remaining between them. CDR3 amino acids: CASSVERGTEAFF. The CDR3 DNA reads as TGTGCCAGCAGCGTAGAAAGGGGTACTGAAGCTTTCTTT.

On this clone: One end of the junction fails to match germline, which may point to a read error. This CDR3 reads CASSQGRGSYEQYF. CDR3 nucleotides: TGTGCCAGCAGTCAAGGGAGGGGTAGCTACGAGCAGTACTTC. V is TRBV3-1 (or the pseudogene TRBV3-2) and J is TRBJ2-7; TRBD2 agrees at 7 bases. The CDR3 runs 14 residues. CDR1 is LGHDT and CDR2 is YNNKEL in the germline V gene (reference sequence).

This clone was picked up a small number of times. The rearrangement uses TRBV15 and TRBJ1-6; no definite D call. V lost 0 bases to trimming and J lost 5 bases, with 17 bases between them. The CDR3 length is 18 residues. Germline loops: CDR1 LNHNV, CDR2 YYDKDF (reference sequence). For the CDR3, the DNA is TGTGCCACCAGCAGAGAGTTAAGGACCCTACGGAATAATTCACCCCTCCACTTT. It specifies CATSRELRTLRNNSPLHF.

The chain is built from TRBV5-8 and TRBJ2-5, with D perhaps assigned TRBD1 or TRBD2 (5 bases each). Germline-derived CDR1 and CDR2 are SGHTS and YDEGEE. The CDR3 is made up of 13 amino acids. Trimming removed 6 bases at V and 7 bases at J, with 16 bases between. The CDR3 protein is CASTEGPPATQYF. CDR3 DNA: TGTGCCAGCACCGAGGGGCCCCCGGCGACCCAGTACTTC.

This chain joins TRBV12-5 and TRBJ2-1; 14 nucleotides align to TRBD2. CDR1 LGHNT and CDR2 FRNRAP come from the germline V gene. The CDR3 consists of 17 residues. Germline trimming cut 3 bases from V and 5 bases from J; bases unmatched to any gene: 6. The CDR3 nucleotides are TGTGCTAGTGGTTTCTCGACTAGCGGGAGGGCCGACAATGAGCAGTTCTTC. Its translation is CASGFSTSGRADNEQFF.

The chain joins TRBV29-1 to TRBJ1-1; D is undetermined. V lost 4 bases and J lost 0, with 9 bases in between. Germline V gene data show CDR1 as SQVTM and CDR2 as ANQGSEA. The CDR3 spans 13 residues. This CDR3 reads CSVGGKLNTEAFF. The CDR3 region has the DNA TGCAGCGTTGGGGGAAAACTGAACACTGAAGCTTTCTTT. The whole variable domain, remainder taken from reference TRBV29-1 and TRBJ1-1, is SAVISQKPSRDICQRGTSLTIQCQVDSQVTMMFWYRQQPGQSLTLIATANQGSEATYESGFVIDKFPISRPNLTFSTLTVSNMSPEDSSIYLCSVGGKLNTEAFFGQGTRLTVV.

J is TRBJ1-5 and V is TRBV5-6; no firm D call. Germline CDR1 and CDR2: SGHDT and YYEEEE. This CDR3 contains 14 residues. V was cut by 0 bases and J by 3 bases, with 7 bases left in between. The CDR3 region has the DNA TGTGCCAGCAGCTTGGCCAGCTACAATCAGCCCCAGCATTTT. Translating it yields CASSLASYNQPQHF.

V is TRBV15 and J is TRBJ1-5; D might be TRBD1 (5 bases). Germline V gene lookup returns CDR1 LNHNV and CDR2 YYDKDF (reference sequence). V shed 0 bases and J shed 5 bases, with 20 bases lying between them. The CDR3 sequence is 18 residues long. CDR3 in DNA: TGTGCCACCAGCAGAGATCGGATGGGGGGGAAGGAGGATCAGCCCCAGCATTTT. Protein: CATSRDRMGGKEDQPQHF.

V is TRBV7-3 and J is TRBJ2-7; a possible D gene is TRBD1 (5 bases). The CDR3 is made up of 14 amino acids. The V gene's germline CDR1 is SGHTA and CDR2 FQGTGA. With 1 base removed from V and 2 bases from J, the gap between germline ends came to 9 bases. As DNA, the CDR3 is TGTGCCAGCAGCTTAAGCGCAGGGACCTACGAGCAGTACTTC. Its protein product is CASSLSAGTYEQYF.

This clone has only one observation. The CDR3 reads CASSMSGSYNEQFF. Written as DNA, the CDR3 is TGTGCCAGTAGTATGAGTGGTTCCTACAATGAGCAGTTCTTC. This sequence joins TRBV19 and TRBJ2-1; D remains unclear. The germline V and J ends were trimmed by 3 bases and 1 base, with 7 bases remaining between them. The CDR3 extends over 14 amino acids. The germline V gene has CDR1 LNHDA and CDR2 SQIVND (reference sequence).

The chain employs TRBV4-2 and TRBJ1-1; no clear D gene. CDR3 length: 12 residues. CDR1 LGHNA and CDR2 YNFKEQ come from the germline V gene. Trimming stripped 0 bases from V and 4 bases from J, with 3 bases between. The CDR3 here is CASSQEFTEAFF. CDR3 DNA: TGTGCCAGCAGCCAAGAGTTCACTGAAGCTTTCTTT.

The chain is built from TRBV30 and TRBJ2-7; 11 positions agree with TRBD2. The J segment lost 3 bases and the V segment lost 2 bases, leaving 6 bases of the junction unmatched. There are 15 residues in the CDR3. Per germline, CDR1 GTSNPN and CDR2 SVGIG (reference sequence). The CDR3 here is CAWSPGLAGGYEQYF. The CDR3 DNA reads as TGTGCCTGGAGTCCAGGACTAGCGGGTGGCTACGAGCAGTACTTC.

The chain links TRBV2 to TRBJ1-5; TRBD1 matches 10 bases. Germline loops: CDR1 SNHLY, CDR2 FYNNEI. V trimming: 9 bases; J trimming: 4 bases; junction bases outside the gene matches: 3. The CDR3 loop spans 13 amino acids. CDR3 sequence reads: CASGGQGNQPQHF. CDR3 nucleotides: TGTGCCAGTGGGGGACAGGGGAATCAGCCCCAGCATTTT.

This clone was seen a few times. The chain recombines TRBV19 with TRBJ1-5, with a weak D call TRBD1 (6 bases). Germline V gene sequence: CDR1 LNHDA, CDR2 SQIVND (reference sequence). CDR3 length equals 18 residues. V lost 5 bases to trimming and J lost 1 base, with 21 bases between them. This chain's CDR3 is CASSGQGTRGASNQPQHF. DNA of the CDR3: TGTGCCAGTAGTGGGCAAGGGACCAGGGGTGCGAGCAATCAGCCCCAGCATTTT.

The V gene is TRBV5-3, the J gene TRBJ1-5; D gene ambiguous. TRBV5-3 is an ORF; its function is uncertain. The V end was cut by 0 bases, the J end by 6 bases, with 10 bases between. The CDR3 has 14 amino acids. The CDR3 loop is CARSLVQSVQPQHF. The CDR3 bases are TGTGCCAGAAGCTTGGTTCAGAGTGTTCAGCCCCAGCATTTT.

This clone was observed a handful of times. The CDR3 bases are TGTGCCAGCACAGTGGGACAGTCGAACACCGGGGAGCTGTTTTTT. Translating gives CASTVGQSNTGELFF. The chain is built from TRBV7-3 and TRBJ2-2; 7 positions match TRBD1. This CDR3 region has 15 residues. The germline V gene has CDR1 SGHTA and CDR2 FQGTGA. The V gene end was trimmed by 7 bases and the J gene end by 0 bases; junction bases not matched to a gene: 5.

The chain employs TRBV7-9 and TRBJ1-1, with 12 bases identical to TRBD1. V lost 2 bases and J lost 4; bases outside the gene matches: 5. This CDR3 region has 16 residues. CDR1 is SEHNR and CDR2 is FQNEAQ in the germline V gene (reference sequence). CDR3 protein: CASSLWSGQGATEAFF. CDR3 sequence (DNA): TGTGCCAGCAGCTTATGGTCGGGACAGGGGGCCACTGAAGCTTTCTTT.

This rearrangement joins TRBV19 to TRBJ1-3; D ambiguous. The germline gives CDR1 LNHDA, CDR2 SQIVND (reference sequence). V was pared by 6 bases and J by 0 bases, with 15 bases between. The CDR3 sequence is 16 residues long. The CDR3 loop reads CASRGGGPLSGNTIYF. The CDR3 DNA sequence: TGTGCCAGTAGGGGCGGCGGACCCCTCTCTGGAAACACCATATATTTT.

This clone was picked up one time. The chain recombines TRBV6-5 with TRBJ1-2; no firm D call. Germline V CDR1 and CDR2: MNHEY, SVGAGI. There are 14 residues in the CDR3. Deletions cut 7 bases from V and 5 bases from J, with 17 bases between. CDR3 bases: TGTGCCAGCACAGCCTACTGGGATGGATATGGCTACACCTTC. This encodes CASTAYWDGYGYTF.

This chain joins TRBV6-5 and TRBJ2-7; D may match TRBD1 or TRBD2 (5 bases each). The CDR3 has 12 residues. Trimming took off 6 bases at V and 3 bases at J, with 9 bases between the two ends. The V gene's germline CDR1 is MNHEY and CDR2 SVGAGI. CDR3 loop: CASRRGDYEQYF. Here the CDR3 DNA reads TGTGCCAGCAGGAGAGGGGACTACGAGCAGTACTTC.

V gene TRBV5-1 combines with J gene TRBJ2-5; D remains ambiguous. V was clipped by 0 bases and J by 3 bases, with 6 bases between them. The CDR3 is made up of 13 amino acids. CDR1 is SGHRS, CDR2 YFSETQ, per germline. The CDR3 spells CASSLAPEETQYF. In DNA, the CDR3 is TGCGCCAGCAGCTTGGCCCCCGAAGAGACCCAGTACTTC.

This chain's CDR3 is CASGQGTDTQYF. The DNA of the CDR3 is TGCGCCAGCGGCCAGGGCACAGATACGCAGTATTTT. The J gene is TRBJ2-3, the V gene TRBV5-1, with no clear D. This CDR3 has 12 residues. CDR1 SGHRS and CDR2 YFSETQ come from the germline V gene. Trimming removed 7 bases at V and 1 base at J, with 7 bases between.

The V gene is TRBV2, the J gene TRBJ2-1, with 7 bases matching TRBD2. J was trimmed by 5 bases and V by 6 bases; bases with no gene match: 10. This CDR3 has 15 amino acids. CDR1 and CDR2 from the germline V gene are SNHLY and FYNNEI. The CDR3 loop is CASRSALAYNNEQFF. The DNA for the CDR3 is TGTGCCAGCAGGTCGGCACTAGCGTACAACAATGAGCAGTTCTTC.

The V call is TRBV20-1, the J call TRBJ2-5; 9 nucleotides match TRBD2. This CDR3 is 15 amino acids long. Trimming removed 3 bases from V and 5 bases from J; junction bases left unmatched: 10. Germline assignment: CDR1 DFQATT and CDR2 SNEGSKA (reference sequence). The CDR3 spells CSASGVSGREETQYF. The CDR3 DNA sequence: TGCAGTGCTAGTGGGGTTAGCGGGAGAGAGGAGACCCAGTACTTC.

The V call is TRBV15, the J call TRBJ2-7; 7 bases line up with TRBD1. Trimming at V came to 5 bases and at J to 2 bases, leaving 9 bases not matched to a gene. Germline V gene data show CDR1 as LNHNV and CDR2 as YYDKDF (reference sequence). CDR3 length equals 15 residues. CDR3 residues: CATSRDRGQTYEQYF. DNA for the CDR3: TGTGCCACCAGCCGCGACCGGGGACAGACCTACGAGCAGTACTTC.

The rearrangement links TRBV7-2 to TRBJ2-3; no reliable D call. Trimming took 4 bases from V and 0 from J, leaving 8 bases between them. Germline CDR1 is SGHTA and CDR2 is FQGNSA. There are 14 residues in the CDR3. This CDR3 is CASSYSLSTDTQYF. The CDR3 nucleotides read TGTGCCAGCAGCTATAGCCTCAGCACAGATACGCAGTATTTT.

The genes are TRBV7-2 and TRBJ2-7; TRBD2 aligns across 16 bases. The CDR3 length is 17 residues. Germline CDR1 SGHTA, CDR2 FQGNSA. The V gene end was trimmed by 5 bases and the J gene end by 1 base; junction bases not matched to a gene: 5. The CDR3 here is CASSPGLAGGDSYEQYF. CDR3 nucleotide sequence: TGTGCCAGCAGCCCGGGACTAGCGGGAGGGGATTCCTACGAGCAGTACTTC.